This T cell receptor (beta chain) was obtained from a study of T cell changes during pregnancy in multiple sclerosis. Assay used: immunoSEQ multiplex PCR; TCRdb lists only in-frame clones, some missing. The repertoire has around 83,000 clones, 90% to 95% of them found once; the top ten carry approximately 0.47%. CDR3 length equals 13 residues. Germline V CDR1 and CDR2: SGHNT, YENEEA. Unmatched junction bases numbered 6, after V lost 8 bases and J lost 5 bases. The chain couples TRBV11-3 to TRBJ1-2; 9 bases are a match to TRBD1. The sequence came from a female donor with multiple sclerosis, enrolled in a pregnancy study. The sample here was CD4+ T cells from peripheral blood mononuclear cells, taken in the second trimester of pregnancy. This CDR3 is CASSGQGNYGYTF. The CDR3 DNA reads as TGTGCCAGCTCGGGACAGGGTAATTATGGCTACACCTTC.